This TCR beta chain was sequenced in a study of chemoradiotherapy in HPV16-positive cancers. Study findings and constraints: HPV-specific T cells were functionally defined from only two HPV16-positive patients.

Sequenced by immunoSEQ multiplex PCR; TCRdb stores in-frame clones only, minus some. The table records around 53,000 clones, about 88% of them present only once. Turning to this clone: The antigen remains undetermined.

V lost 3 bases, J lost 6 bases, and 15 bases lay in between. The CDR3 sequence is 15 residues long. Germline V gene lookup returns CDR1 LNHDA and CDR2 SQIVND (reference sequence). Repeated repertoire sampling spanned the course of chemoradiotherapy. This clonotype originated in a human donor with HPV-associated anogenital cancer. Sequenced here: blood, sampled from a patient who underwent chemoradiotherapy. The chain joins TRBV19 to TRBJ1-5; TRBD1 is a possible D gene (5 bases). In nucleotides, the CDR3 is TGTGCCAGTAGTATCCCACAGGCCGGGAGTCAGCCCCAGCATTTT. This codes for CASSIPQAGSQPQHF.